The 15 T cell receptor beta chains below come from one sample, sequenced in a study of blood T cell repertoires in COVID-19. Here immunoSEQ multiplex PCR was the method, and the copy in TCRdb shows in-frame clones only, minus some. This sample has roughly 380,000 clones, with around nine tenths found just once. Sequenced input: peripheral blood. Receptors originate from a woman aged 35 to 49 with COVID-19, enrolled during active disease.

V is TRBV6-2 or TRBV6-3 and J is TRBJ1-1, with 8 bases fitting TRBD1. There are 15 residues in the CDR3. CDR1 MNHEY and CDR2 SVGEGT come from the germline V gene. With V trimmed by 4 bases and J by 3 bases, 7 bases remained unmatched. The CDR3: CASSWGQVVDTEAFF. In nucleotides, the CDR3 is TGTGCCAGCAGTTGGGGACAGGTTGTTGACACTGAAGCTTTCTTT.

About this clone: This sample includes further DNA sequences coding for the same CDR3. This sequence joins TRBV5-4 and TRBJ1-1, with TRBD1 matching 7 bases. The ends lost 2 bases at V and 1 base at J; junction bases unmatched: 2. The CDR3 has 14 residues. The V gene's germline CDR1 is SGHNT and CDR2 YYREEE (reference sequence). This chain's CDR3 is CASSLQGTNTEAFF. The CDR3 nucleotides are TGTGCCAGCAGCTTACAGGGGACGAACACTGAAGCTTTCTTT.

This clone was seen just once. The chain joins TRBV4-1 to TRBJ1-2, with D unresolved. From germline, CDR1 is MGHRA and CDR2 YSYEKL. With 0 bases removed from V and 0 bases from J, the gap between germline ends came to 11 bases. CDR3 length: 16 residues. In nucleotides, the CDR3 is TGCGCCAGCAGCCAAGACGAGGGAAGAGCTAACTATGGCTACACCTTC. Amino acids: CASSQDEGRANYGYTF.

Here the CDR3 DNA reads TGTGCCAGCAGTTACTCCATCTACGGAAACACCATATATTTT. As protein: CASSYSIYGNTIYF. V is TRBV6-5 and J is TRBJ1-3; D gene unclear. The V end was cut by 0 bases, the J end by 4 bases, with 7 bases between. The CDR3 covers 14 residues. Germline V CDR1 and CDR2: MNHEY, SVGAGI.

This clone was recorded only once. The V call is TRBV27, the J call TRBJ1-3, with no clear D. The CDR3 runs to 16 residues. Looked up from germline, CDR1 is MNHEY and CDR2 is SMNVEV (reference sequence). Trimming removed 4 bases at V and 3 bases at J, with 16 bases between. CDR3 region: CASSSLVGRGGNTIYF. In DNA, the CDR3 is TGTGCCAGCAGTTCGCTTGTAGGTCGAGGTGGAAACACCATATATTTT.

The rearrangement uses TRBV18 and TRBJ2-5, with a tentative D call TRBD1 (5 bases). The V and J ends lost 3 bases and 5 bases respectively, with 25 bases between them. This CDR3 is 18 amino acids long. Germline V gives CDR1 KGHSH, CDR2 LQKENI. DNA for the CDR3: TGTGCCAGCTCACCTACGGACCTTCATAAACAGGATTCGGAGACCCAGTACTTC. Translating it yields CASSPTDLHKQDSETQYF.

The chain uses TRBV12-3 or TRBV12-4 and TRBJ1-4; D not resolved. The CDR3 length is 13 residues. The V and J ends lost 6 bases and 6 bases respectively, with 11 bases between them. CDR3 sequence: CASSRGYDEKLFF. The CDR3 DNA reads TGTGCCAGCAGCCGGGGTTATGATGAAAAACTGTTTTTT.

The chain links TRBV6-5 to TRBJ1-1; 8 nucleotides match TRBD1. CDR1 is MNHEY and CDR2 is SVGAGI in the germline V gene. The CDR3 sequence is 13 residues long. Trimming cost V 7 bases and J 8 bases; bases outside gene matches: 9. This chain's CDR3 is CASINNRGGEAFF. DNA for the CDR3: TGTGCCAGCATTAACAACAGGGGGGGGGAAGCTTTCTTT.

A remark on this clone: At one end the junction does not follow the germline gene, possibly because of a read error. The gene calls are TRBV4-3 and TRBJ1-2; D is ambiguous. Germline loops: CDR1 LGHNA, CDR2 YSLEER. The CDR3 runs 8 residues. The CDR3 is CASSPSSF. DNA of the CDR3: TGCGCCAGCAGCCCCTCCAGCTTC.

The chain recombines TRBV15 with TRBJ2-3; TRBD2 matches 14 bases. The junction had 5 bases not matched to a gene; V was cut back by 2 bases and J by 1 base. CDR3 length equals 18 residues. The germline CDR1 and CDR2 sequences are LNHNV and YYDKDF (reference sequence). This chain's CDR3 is CATSRPRLAGGGTDTQYF. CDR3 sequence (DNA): TGTGCCACCAGCAGACCTCGACTAGCGGGAGGGGGCACAGATACGCAGTATTTT.

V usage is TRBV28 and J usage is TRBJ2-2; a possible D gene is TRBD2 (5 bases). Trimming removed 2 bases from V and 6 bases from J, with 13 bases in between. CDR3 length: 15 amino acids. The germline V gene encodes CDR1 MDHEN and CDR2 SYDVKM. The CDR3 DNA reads TGTGCCAGCAGTTTAATTGGCGGGTACGCCGGGGAGCTGTTTTTT. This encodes CASSLIGGYAGELFF.

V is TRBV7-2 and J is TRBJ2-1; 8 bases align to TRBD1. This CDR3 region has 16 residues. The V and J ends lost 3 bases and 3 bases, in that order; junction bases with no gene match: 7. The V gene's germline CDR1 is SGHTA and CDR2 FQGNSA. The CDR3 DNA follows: TGTGCCAGCAGCTTCCTGACCGGGACAGGCTACAATGAGCAGTTCTTC. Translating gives CASSFLTGTGYNEQFF.

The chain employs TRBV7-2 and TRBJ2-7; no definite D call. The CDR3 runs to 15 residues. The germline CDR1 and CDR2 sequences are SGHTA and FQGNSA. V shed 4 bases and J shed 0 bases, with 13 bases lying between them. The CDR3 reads CASSSQSASSYEQYF. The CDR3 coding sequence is TGTGCCAGCAGCTCACAATCAGCGAGCTCCTACGAGCAGTACTTC.

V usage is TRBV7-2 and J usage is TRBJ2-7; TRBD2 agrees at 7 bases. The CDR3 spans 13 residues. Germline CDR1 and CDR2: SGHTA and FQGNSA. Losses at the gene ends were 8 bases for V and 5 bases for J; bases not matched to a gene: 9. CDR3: CASSTAGRNEQYF. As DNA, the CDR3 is TGTGCCAGCTCGACAGCGGGACGAAACGAGCAGTACTTC.

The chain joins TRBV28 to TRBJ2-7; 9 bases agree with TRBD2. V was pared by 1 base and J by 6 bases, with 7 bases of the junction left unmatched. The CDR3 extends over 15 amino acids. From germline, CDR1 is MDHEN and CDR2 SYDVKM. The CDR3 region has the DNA TGTGCCAGCAGTTTATTATCCCTAGCGGGATCCGAGCAGTACTTC. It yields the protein CASSLLSLAGSEQYF.